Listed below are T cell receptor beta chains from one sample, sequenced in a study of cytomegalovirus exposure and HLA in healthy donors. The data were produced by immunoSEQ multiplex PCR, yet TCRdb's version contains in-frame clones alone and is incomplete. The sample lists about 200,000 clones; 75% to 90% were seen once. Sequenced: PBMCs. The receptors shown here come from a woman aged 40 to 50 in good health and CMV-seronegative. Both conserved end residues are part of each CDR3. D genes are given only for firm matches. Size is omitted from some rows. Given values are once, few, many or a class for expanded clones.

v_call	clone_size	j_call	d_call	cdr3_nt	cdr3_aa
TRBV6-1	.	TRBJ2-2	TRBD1	TGTGCCAGCAGGGCAGGGGGCTGGAGCACCGGGGAGCTGTTTTTT	CASRAGGWSTGELFF
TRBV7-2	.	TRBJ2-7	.	TGTGCCAGCAGCTCCGGGATTCCAACCGACGAGCAGTACTTC	CASSSGIPTDEQYF
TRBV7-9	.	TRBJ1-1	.	TGTTCCACTACCCTAGGGGGGGCGAACACTGAAGCTTTCTTT	CSTTLGGANTEAFF
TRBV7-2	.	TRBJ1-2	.	TGTGCCAGCAGCTTAGAGGCGAGGCATGGCTACACCTTC	CASSLEARHGYTF
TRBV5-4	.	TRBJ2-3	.	TGTGCCAGCGCAACCGGACTGGGTAGCACAGATACGCAGTATTTT	CASATGLGSTDTQYF
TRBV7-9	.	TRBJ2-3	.	TGTGCCAGCACAAGGGAGGAAGCCGATACGCAGTATTTT	CASTREEADTQYF
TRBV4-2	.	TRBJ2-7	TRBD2	TGTGCCAGCAGCCAAGAAGAAGTACTAGCGGGAGAGGACTACGAGCAGTACTTC	CASSQEEVLAGEDYEQYF
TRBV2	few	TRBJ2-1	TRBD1	TGTGCCAGCAGTAGGACACAGGGGGCTAATGAGCAGTTCTTC	CASSRTQGANEQFF
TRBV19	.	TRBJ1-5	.	TGTGCCAGTAGTATAGGGGGGGAGCAGCCCCAGCATTTT	CASSIGGEQPQHF
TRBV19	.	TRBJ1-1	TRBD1	TGTGCCAGTAGTTCCCCCGGGACAGCCAACACTGAAGCTTTCTTT	CASSSPGTANTEAFF
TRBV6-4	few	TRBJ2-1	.	TGTGCCAGCAGTGTGTCGCGAGACACCAATGAGCAGTTCTTC	CASSVSRDTNEQFF
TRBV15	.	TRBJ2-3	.	TGTGCCACCAGCAGAGATAGTGGAGGCACAGATACGCAGTATTTT	CATSRDSGGTDTQYF
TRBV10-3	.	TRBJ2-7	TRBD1	TGTGCCATCATGGCACAGGGGTTGGGGTTCTACGAGCAGTACTTC	CAIMAQGLGFYEQYF
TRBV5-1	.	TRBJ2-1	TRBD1	TGCGCCAGCAGCTCCGGGACAGCCTCCTACAATGAGCAGTTCTTC	CASSSGTASYNEQFF
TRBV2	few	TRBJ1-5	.	TGTGCCAGCAGTCGGGAATATAGCAATCAGCCCCAGCATTTT	CASSREYSNQPQHF
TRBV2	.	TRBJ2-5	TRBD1	TGTGCCAGCGGGGACAGGGGGCGAGGTGATCAAGAGACCCAGTACTTC	CASGDRGRGDQETQYF